This T cell receptor (beta chain) was observed in a study of technical replicates of blood from a few donors. TCRdb keeps only in-frame clones here, not all; method: immunoSEQ multiplex PCR. This sample has about 74,000 clones; 90% to 96% occur once, and the top ten carry around 0.37%. Material for sequencing was T cells isolated from PBMCs. The receptor comes from a human donor in good health.

The CDR3 sequence is CASSRGQGVNEQYF. Written as DNA, the CDR3 is TGTGCCAGTAGTAGAGGACAGGGGGTCAACGAGCAGTACTTC. The V gene is TRBV19, the J gene TRBJ2-7; 10 positions agree with TRBD1. Trimming took 4 bases from V and 5 from J; bases not matched to a gene: 5. Germline assignment: CDR1 LNHDA and CDR2 SQIVND (reference sequence). The CDR3 totals 14 residues.